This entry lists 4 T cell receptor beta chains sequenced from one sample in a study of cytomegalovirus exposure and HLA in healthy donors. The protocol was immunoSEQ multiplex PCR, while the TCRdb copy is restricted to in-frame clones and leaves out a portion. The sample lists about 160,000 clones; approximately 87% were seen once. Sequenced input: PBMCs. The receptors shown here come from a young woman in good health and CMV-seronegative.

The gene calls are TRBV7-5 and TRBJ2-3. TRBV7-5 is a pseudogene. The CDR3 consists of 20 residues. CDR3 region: CARKGQSGTLELQGTDTQYF. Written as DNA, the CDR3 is TGTGCCAGAAAGGGCCAGTCAGGCACCTTAGAATTGCAGGGCACAGATACGCAGTATTTT.

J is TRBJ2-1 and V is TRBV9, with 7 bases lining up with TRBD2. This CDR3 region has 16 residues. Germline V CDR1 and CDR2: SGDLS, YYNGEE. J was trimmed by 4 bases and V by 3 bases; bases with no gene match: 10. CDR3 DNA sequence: TGTGCCAGCAGCGGAGTCGGGGGGTACCCATACAATGAGCAGTTCTTC. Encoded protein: CASSGVGGYPYNEQFF.

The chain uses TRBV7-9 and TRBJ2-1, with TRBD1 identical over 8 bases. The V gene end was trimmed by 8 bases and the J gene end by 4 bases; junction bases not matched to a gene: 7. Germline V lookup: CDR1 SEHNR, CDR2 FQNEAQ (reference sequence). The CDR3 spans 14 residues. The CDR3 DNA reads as TGTGCCAGCTTGGACAGGGCCGAATACAATGAGCAGTTCTTC. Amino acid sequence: CASLDRAEYNEQFF. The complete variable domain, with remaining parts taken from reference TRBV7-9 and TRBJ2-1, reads DTGVSQNPRHKITKRGQNVTFRCDPISEHNRLYWYRQTLGQGPEFLTYFQNEAQLEKSRLLSDRFSAERPKGSFSTLEIQRTEQGDSAMYLCASLDRAEYNEQFFGPGTRLTVL.

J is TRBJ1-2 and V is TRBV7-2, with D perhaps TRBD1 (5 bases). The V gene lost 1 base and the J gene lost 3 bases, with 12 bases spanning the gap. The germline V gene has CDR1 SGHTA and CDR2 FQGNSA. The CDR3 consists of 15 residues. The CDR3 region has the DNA TGTGCCAGCAGCTTAGGGACTCGGGGGTACTATGGCTACACCTTC. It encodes CASSLGTRGYYGYTF.